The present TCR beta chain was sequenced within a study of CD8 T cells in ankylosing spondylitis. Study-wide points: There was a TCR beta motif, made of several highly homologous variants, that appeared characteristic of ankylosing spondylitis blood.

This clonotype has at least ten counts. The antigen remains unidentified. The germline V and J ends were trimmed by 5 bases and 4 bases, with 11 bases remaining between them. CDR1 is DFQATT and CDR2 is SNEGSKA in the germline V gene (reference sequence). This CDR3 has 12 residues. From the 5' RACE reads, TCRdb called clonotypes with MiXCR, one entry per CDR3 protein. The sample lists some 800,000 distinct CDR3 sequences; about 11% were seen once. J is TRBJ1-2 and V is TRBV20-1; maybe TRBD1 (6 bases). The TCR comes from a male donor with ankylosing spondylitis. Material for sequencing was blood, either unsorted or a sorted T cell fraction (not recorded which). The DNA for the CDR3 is TGCAGTGCTCCTGGACAGACCTATGGCTACACCTTC. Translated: CSAPGQTYGYTF.